A single sample is the source of the 25 T cell receptor beta chains below, sequenced in a study of blood T cell repertoires in COVID-19. The protocol was immunoSEQ multiplex PCR, while the TCRdb copy is restricted to in-frame clones and leaves out a portion. This table has roughly 290,000 clones, 87% appearing once. The sample consisted of PBMCs or T cells enriched from blood (not recorded which). These receptors were obtained from a woman between 40 and 55 years old who had recovered from COVID-19.

The chain combines TRBV28 with TRBJ1-4; maybe TRBD1 (6 bases). The CDR3 is 13 residues long. Germline CDR1 and CDR2: MDHEN and SYDVKM. V was shortened by 5 bases and J by 5 bases, with 9 bases between the two germline ends. CDR3 sequence: CASSLGQNEKLFF. The CDR3, as DNA: TGTGCCAGCAGTCTGGGACAAAATGAAAAACTGTTTTTT.

This sequence joins TRBV7-6 and TRBJ2-1; the D gene is possibly TRBD1 (6 bases). CDR1 is SGHVS, CDR2 FNYEAQ, per germline. CDR3 length: 15 amino acids. Trimming cost V 0 bases and J 8 bases, with 14 bases left between them. CDR3 sequence reads: CASSLAGTKNDEQFF. CDR3 bases: TGTGCCAGCAGCTTAGCTGGGACAAAGAACGATGAGCAGTTCTTC.

V gene TRBV6-5 combines with J gene TRBJ2-7, with TRBD1 matching 7 bases. CDR1 and CDR2 from the germline V gene are MNHEY and SVGAGI. The CDR3 is 14 residues long. The ends lost 6 bases at V and 3 bases at J; junction bases unmatched: 8. CDR3 coding DNA: TGTGCCAGCAGCGACAGGGTTGGTTTCTACGAGCAGTACTTC. Translated, it gives CASSDRVGFYEQYF.

The chain combines TRBV13 with TRBJ2-6, with D tentatively TRBD1 (5 bases). The CDR3 sequence is 13 residues long. In germline, CDR1 is PRHDT, CDR2 FYEKMQ (reference sequence). Deletions cut 7 bases from V and 4 bases from J, with 8 bases between. The CDR3 DNA sequence: TGTGCCAGCAAGAAGGGGGGGGCCAACGTCCTGACTTTC. Translation gives CASKKGGANVLTF.

The gene calls are TRBV6-7 and TRBJ2-7; D call uncertain. TRBV6-7 is sorted into the ORF group, with uncertain function. The CDR3 is made up of 13 amino acids. The V and J ends lost 7 bases and 1 base respectively, with 11 bases between them. As DNA, the CDR3 is TGTGCCAGCACACAGATACTTTCCTACGAGCAGTACTTC. Translation: CASTQILSYEQYF.

V usage is TRBV27 and J usage is TRBJ2-1, with a possible D match to TRBD2 (5 bases). The germline V and J ends were trimmed by 0 bases and 7 bases, with 7 bases remaining between them. CDR1 is MNHEY and CDR2 is SMNVEV in the germline V gene (reference sequence). This CDR3 spans 13 amino acids. CDR3 protein: CASSLSRRNEQFF. In nucleotides, the CDR3 is TGTGCCAGCAGTTTATCCAGGAGGAATGAGCAGTTCTTC.

A single count supports this clone. The chain links TRBV28 to TRBJ2-7; 9 nucleotides agree with TRBD2. The CDR3 sequence is 16 residues long. The ends lost 6 bases at V and 1 base at J; junction bases unmatched: 10. Germline CDR1 is MDHEN and CDR2 is SYDVKM. The DNA of the CDR3 is TGTGCCAGCAGCCTCTTGACTAGCGGACGTTCCTACGAGCAGTACTTC. Residues: CASSLLTSGRSYEQYF. Together with reference TRBV28 and TRBJ2-7, the CDR3 gives the full variable domain: DVKVTQSSRYLVKRTGEKVFLECVQDMDHENMFWYRQDPGLGLRLIYFSYDVKMKEKGDIPEGYSVSREKKERFSLILESASTNQTSMYLCASSLLTSGRSYEQYFGPGTRLTVT.

The J gene is TRBJ2-3, the V gene TRBV7-2, with 9 positions matching TRBD1. CDR1 and CDR2 from the germline V gene are SGHTA and FQGNSA. Trimming cost V 4 bases and J 1 base; bases outside gene matches: 6. The CDR3 spans 16 residues. Here the CDR3 DNA reads TGTGCCAGCAGCTCTTGGACAGGGGTTGGCACAGATACGCAGTATTTT. Its translation is CASSSWTGVGTDTQYF.

The rearrangement joins TRBV2 to TRBJ2-1; TRBD1 matches at 7 bases. CDR3 length: 15 amino acids. Unmatched junction bases numbered 9, after V lost 10 bases and J lost 0 bases. Germline CDR1 reads SNHLY; CDR2 reads FYNNEI. In DNA form, the CDR3 reads TGTGCCACCCCCCTACAGGGGAGCTCCTACAATGAGCAGTTCTTC. Translation: CATPLQGSSYNEQFF.

A single count supports this clone. The chain links TRBV6-2 or TRBV6-3 to TRBJ2-7, with D perhaps matching TRBD2 (6 bases). V gave up 5 bases and J gave up 6 bases, with 11 bases separating them. CDR1 and CDR2 (germline): MNHEY, SVGEGT. The CDR3 extends over 12 amino acids. The CDR3 here is CASSNLATEQYF. CDR3 in DNA: TGTGCCAGCAGTAACCTAGCGACCGAGCAGTACTTC.

This chain joins TRBV18 and TRBJ2-4, with D tentatively TRBD1 (6 bases). This CDR3 is built from 16 residues. The germline CDR1 and CDR2 sequences are KGHSH and LQKENI. V lost 6 bases to trimming and J lost 0 bases, with 15 bases between them. CDR3 sequence reads: CASSLQGILAKNIQYF. DNA of the CDR3: TGTGCCAGCTCCCTCCAGGGGATCCTAGCCAAAAACATTCAGTACTTC.

The chain couples TRBV6-2 or TRBV6-3 to TRBJ2-2; 10 bases line up with TRBD2. CDR1 is MNHEY, CDR2 SVGEGT, per germline. The V and J ends lost 6 bases and 5 bases, in that order; junction bases with no gene match: 9. The CDR3 extends over 16 amino acids. CDR3 in DNA: TGTGCCAGCAGCCCCCGGGCTAGCGGGGGAACCGGGGAGCTGTTTTTT. Encoded protein: CASSPRASGGTGELFF.

Points on this clone: Other DNA sequences in the sample encode the same CDR3. The chain recombines TRBV7-8 with TRBJ2-7; D perhaps matches TRBD2 (5 bases). Germline loops: CDR1 SGHVS, CDR2 FQNEAQ. The CDR3 consists of 13 residues. Trimming shortened V by 5 bases and J by 1 base, and 9 bases separated the two germline ends. The CDR3 bases are TGTGCCAGCAGCCGGACTGTATCCTACGAGCAGTACTTC. It specifies CASSRTVSYEQYF. The complete variable domain, with remaining parts taken from reference TRBV7-8 and TRBJ2-7, reads GAGVSQSPRYKVAKRGQDVALRCDPISGHVSLFWYQQALGQGPEFLTYFQNEAQLDKSGLPSDRFFAERPEGSVSTLKIQRTQQEDSAVYLCASSRTVSYEQYFGPGTRLTVT.

This clone appeared a single time. The chain employs TRBV2 and TRBJ1-1; D is undetermined. CDR1 and CDR2 (germline): SNHLY, FYNNEI. The CDR3 contains 14 residues. The V end was cut by 7 bases, the J end by 1 base, with 13 bases between. This chain's CDR3 is CASTEHSQNTEAFF. In nucleotides, the CDR3 is TGTGCCAGCACCGAGCACAGCCAGAACACTGAAGCTTTCTTT.

The DNA of the CDR3 is TGTGCCAGCAGTGGGACAGGGGGCATGGGGATAAAAGAGACCCAGTACTTC. It specifies CASSGTGGMGIKETQYF. The rearrangement links TRBV28 to TRBJ2-5; 12 nucleotides match TRBD1. Per germline, CDR1 MDHEN and CDR2 SYDVKM. The ends lost 5 bases at V and 3 bases at J; junction bases unmatched: 10. The CDR3 length is 17 residues.

The chain recombines TRBV2 with TRBJ2-7; tentatively, D is TRBD1 (5 bases). The CDR3 runs 13 residues. V was cut by 6 bases and J by 6 bases, with 15 bases left in between. Germline CDR1 and CDR2: SNHLY and FYNNEI. CDR3: CASRAGPLGEQYF. In nucleotides, the CDR3 is TGTGCCAGCAGGGCAGGGCCCCTCGGCGAGCAGTACTTC.

The chain joins TRBV18 to TRBJ1-3; D is uncertain. CDR3 size: 18 residues. CDR1 KGHSH and CDR2 LQKENI come from the germline V gene. Trimming pared 2 bases from V and 4 bases from J, leaving 21 bases between. CDR3 coding DNA: TGTGCCAGCTCACCAAACGAGGGCAGGCCATCATCCGGAAACACCATATATTTT. It encodes CASSPNEGRPSSGNTIYF.

With respect to this clone: Other DNA sequences from this sample encode an identical CDR3 as well. V is TRBV28 and J is TRBJ2-3, with TRBD2 matching over 7 bases. The CDR3 consists of 14 residues. Looked up from germline, CDR1 is MDHEN and CDR2 is SYDVKM. The ends lost 5 bases at V and 0 bases at J; junction bases unmatched: 2. The DNA for the CDR3 is TGTGCCAGCAGTCTAGCGGCTAGCACAGATACGCAGTATTTT. Translation gives CASSLAASTDTQYF.

This chain connects TRBV13 to TRBJ2-3; 7 bases match TRBD2. The V and J ends lost 0 bases and 0 bases, in that order; junction bases with no gene match: 6. The CDR3 length is 17 residues. Per germline, CDR1 PRHDT and CDR2 FYEKMQ (reference sequence). The CDR3 nucleotides read TGTGCCAGCAGCTTAGGCCGCGGGAGAGCTAGCACAGATACGCAGTATTTT. This encodes CASSLGRGRASTDTQYF. The full variable domain, in which reference TRBV13 and TRBJ2-3 provide the parts outside the CDR3, is AAGVIQSPRHLIKEKRETATLKCYPIPRHDTVYWYQQGPGQDPQFLISFYEKMQSDKGSIPDRFSAQQFSDYHSELNMSSLELGDSALYFCASSLGRGRASTDTQYFGPGTRLTVL.

The rearrangement joins TRBV7-2 to TRBJ2-5; D gene ambiguous. V was clipped by 3 bases and J by 0 bases, with 11 bases between them. The CDR3 sequence is 15 residues long. Germline values: CDR1 SGHTA, CDR2 FQGNSA. In DNA, the CDR3 is TGTGCCAGCAGCTTGGGCAGCTCTAACCAAGAGACCCAGTACTTC. Translating it yields CASSLGSSNQETQYF.

V and J are TRBV21-1 and TRBJ2-5; TRBD2 was called by the table and not checked on the DNA. TRBV21-1 is flagged as a pseudogene. CDR3 length equals 18 residues. CDR3 loop: CASGDPGTSGPLPETQYF. DNA of the CDR3: TGTGCCAGCGGAGATCCTGGGACTAGCGGGCCACTTCCAGAGACCCAGTACTTC.

The sample holds one count of this clone. The chain links TRBV15 to TRBJ2-7, with 7 nucleotides matching TRBD2. Germline V gene data show CDR1 as LNHNV and CDR2 as YYDKDF (reference sequence). This CDR3 contains 14 residues. After removal of 5 bases from V and 6 bases from J, the junction contained 10 bases not matched to a gene. The CDR3 region has the DNA TGTGCCACCAGCCCCCGGGCAGGGAGGGGCGAGCAGTACTTC. Protein product: CATSPRAGRGEQYF.

The J gene is TRBJ1-1, the V gene TRBV4-3; D is possibly TRBD1 (5 bases). The ends were cut back, 3 bases at V and 6 bases at J, with 14 bases in the middle. From germline, CDR1 is LGHNA and CDR2 YSLEER. This CDR3 is built from 14 residues. The CDR3: CASSQGLRDSEAFF. CDR3 sequence (DNA): TGCGCCAGCAGCCAGGGTCTGCGGGACTCTGAAGCTTTCTTT.

This clone was seen just once. J is TRBJ1-6 and V is TRBV5-6; a weak D match, TRBD1 (6 bases). This CDR3 contains 15 residues. Germline CDR1 SGHDT, CDR2 YYEEEE. V lost 4 bases to trimming and J lost 3 bases, with 11 bases between them. Written as DNA, the CDR3 is TGTGCCAGCAGCCTTGGACAGAACTATAATTCACCCCTCCACTTT. This sequence encodes CASSLGQNYNSPLHF.

As concerns this clone: Relative to the germline gene, one junction end is altered; a read error may explain this. The CDR3 coding sequence is TGTGCCATCAGTGACACCTATAGCAATCAGCCCCAGCATTTT. Translated: CAISDTYSNQPQHF. The chain employs TRBV6-1 and TRBJ1-5; D is unclear. The CDR3 contains 14 residues. Per the germline V gene, CDR1 is MNHNS and CDR2 is SASEGT.